These 18 T cell receptor beta chains originate from one sample sequenced in a study of cytomegalovirus exposure and HLA in healthy donors. The PCR used 60 Vbeta and 13 Jbeta primers. TCRdb's table, derived via immunoSEQ multiplex PCR, lists solely in-frame clones and lacks some. The sample carries about 43,000 clones, 60% to 85% recorded once. The sample comprised PBMCs. Receptors originate from a man under 40 in good health and CMV-seronegative.

The J gene is TRBJ1-4, the V gene TRBV2; 7 bases agree with TRBD1. The CDR3 spans 13 residues. V was clipped by 8 bases and J by 8 bases; unmatched bases: 8. Germline V CDR1 and CDR2: SNHLY, FYNNEI. The CDR3 here is CASLDRVKEKLFF. The CDR3 nucleotides read TGTGCCAGCTTAGACAGGGTAAAAGAAAAACTGTTTTTT. Full variable domain (missing parts from reference TRBV2 and TRBJ1-4): EPEVTQTPSHQVTQMGQEVILRCVPISNHLYFYWYRQILGQKVEFLVSFYNNEISEKSEIFDDQFSVERPDGSNFTLKIRSTKLEDSAMYFCASLDRVKEKLFFGSGTQLSVL.

The chain couples TRBV9 to TRBJ1-1; a possible D gene is TRBD1 (5 bases). The V and J ends lost 2 bases and 3 bases respectively, with 11 bases between them. The CDR3 spans 14 residues. Germline V gene sequence: CDR1 SGDLS, CDR2 YYNGEE. DNA of the CDR3: TGTGCCAGCAGCGTTACGACAGTCTACACTGAAGCTTTCTTT. Its translation is CASSVTTVYTEAFF.

This clone was picked up a small number of times. The gene calls are TRBV5-1 and TRBJ2-2; D is uncertain. The CDR3 runs 12 residues. Germline V gene lookup returns CDR1 SGHRS and CDR2 YFSETQ. V shed 4 bases and J shed 1 base, with 2 bases lying between them. CDR3 coding DNA: TGCGCCAGCAGCCTGAACACCGGGGAGCTGTTTTTT. Translating gives CASSLNTGELFF.

This chain uses TRBV7-2 with TRBJ2-7, with D perhaps matching TRBD1 (6 bases). This CDR3 region has 12 residues. CDR1 is SGHTA, CDR2 FQGNSA, per germline. Deletions cut 5 bases from V and 9 bases from J, with 14 bases between. CDR3 nucleotide sequence: TGTGCCAGCAGCAACAGGGAATCCGGGCAGTACTTC. Its translation: CASSNRESGQYF. Full variable domain (outside the CDR3, taken from reference TRBV7-2 and TRBJ2-7): GAGVSQSPSNKVTEKGKDVELRCDPISGHTALYWYRQSLGQGLEFLIYFQGNSAPDKSGLPSDRFSAERTGGSVSTLTIQRTQQEDSAVYLCASSNRESGQYFGPGTRLTVT.

The chain uses TRBV19 and TRBJ2-5, with 12 positions matching TRBD2. From germline, CDR1 is LNHDA and CDR2 SQIVND (reference sequence). The CDR3 spans 15 residues. The trim removed 6 bases at V and 4 bases at J, leaving 6 bases unmatched. CDR3 sequence (DNA): TGTGCCAGTAGCCTCCGACTAGCGGGAGTAGAGACCCAGTACTTC. The encoded protein is CASSLRLAGVETQYF.

The chain combines TRBV28 with TRBJ1-2; D possibly corresponds to TRBD1 (6 bases). Trimming removed 6 bases from V and 13 bases from J, with 24 bases in between. Germline V lookup: CDR1 MDHEN, CDR2 SYDVKM. The length of the CDR3 is 14 residues. The CDR3 nucleotides read TGTGCCAGCAGAGCCCCCCTCGTACAGGGACGGTGCACCTTC. It encodes CASRAPLVQGRCTF.

CDR3 DNA: TGTGCCAGCAGTTACTTTGGGACAGGAAACACCGGGGAGCTGTTTTTT. Its translation: CASSYFGTGNTGELFF. The chain has TRBV6-6 and TRBJ2-2, with 8 bases that match TRBD1. V shed 1 base, J shed 2 bases, and the junction held 3 bases outside the gene matches. CDR1 and CDR2 from the germline V gene are MNHNY and SVGAGI (reference sequence). CDR3 length: 16 amino acids.

The chain recombines TRBV30 with TRBJ2-5; 8 bases fit TRBD2. Germline CDR1 is GTSNPN and CDR2 is SVGIG (reference sequence). The CDR3 length is 14 residues. Unmatched junction bases numbered 6, after V lost 3 bases and J lost 3 bases. The CDR3, as DNA: TGTGCCTGGAGGGCCCCAGCGGGGGAAGAGACCCAGTACTTC. This translates into CAWRAPAGEETQYF.

The genes are TRBV2 and TRBJ2-5, with TRBD1 matching over 7 bases. The CDR3 contains 14 residues. Germline CDR1 SNHLY, CDR2 FYNNEI. V gave up 1 base and J gave up 3 bases; unmatched junction bases: 2. The CDR3 sequence is CASSEGQGKETQYF. CDR3 nucleotide sequence: TGTGCCAGCAGTGAAGGACAGGGAAAAGAGACCCAGTACTTC.

The rearrangement uses TRBV18 and TRBJ2-2; 7 bases fit TRBD1. The CDR3 spans 16 residues. Germline CDR1 is KGHSH and CDR2 is LQKENI. The J segment lost 1 base and the V segment lost 7 bases, leaving 9 bases of the junction unmatched. CDR3 protein: CASLQTGTVNTGELFF. In nucleotides, the CDR3 is TGTGCCAGCTTACAGACCGGGACAGTGAACACCGGGGAGCTGTTTTTT.

The chain joins TRBV7-3 to TRBJ1-1; 9 bases match TRBD1. The J segment lost 4 bases and the V segment lost 5 bases, leaving 8 bases of the junction unmatched. Germline V gene data show CDR1 as SGHTA and CDR2 as FQGTGA. This CDR3 is built from 15 residues. The CDR3 loop reads CASSGTGTGSTEAFF. The CDR3 nucleotides are TGTGCCAGCAGCGGTACCGGGACAGGGAGCACTGAAGCTTTCTTT. The full variable domain, in which reference TRBV7-3 and TRBJ1-1 provide the parts outside the CDR3, is GAGVSQTPSNKVTEKGKYVELRCDPISGHTALYWYRQSLGQGPEFLIYFQGTGAADDSGLPNDRFFAVRPEGSVSTLKIQRTERGDSAVYLCASSGTGTGSTEAFFGQGTRLTVV.

The chain employs TRBV7-2 and TRBJ1-5; D gene uncertain. Germline lookup yields CDR1 SGHTA and CDR2 FQGNSA. CDR3 length: 14 residues. V lost 5 bases to trimming and J lost 4 bases, with 12 bases between them. DNA of the CDR3: TGTGCCAGCAGCCCCGGGAGGGTTAATCAGCCCCAGCATTTT. It encodes CASSPGRVNQPQHF.

The rearrangement links TRBV19 to TRBJ2-3; 12 bases are shared with TRBD2. This CDR3 region has 19 residues. CDR1 is LNHDA, CDR2 SQIVND, per germline (reference sequence). After removal of 6 bases from V and 3 bases from J, the junction contained 16 bases not matched to a gene. CDR3 sequence: CASSHPEASGRAGTDTQYF. In DNA form, the CDR3 reads TGTGCCAGTAGCCACCCCGAGGCTAGCGGGAGGGCGGGGACAGATACGCAGTATTTT.

The rearrangement links TRBV10-2 to TRBJ2-3, with unresolved D. V was trimmed by 8 bases and J by 4 bases, leaving 16 bases between them. Germline V lookup: CDR1 WSHSY, CDR2 SAAADI. The CDR3 is 14 amino acids. The DNA for the CDR3 is TGCGCCAGCTCAATTCTCCTCACGGCAGATACGCAGTATTTT. It yields the protein CASSILLTADTQYF.

This clone was seen a single time. The chain has TRBV11-2 and TRBJ2-3; 8 bases line up with TRBD1. The CDR3 runs 16 residues. V lost 3 bases and J lost 0; bases outside the gene matches: 5. Germline V gene data show CDR1 as SGHAT and CDR2 as FQNNGV. CDR3 sequence (DNA): TGTGCCAGCAGCTTGGGACAGGCCCAGAGCACAGATACGCAGTATTTT. Its translation is CASSLGQAQSTDTQYF. Supplemented by reference TRBV11-2 and TRBJ2-3, the full variable domain reads EAGVAQSPRYKIIEKRQSVAFWCNPISGHATLYWYQQILGQGPKLLIQFQNNGVVDDSQLPKDRFSAERLKGVDSTLKIQPAKLEDSAVYLCASSLGQAQSTDTQYFGPGTRLTVL.

This chain links TRBV6-5 with TRBJ1-5, with 8 nucleotides matching TRBD1. Germline CDR1 is MNHEY and CDR2 is SVGAGI. The ends lost 4 bases at V and 4 bases at J; junction bases unmatched: 3. The CDR3 has 14 amino acids. As DNA, the CDR3 is TGTGCCAGCAGTTTTGGGACAGGAAATCAGCCCCAGCATTTT. Translating it yields CASSFGTGNQPQHF.

In its sample, this clone was seen once. This chain joins TRBV28 and TRBJ2-3, with D tentatively TRBD2 (5 bases). Germline V gives CDR1 MDHEN, CDR2 SYDVKM. The CDR3 is 14 residues long. The V and J ends lost 3 bases and 4 bases respectively, with 11 bases between them. CDR3 nucleotides: TGTGCCAGCAGTTTCGAGGGAAACGCAGATACGCAGTATTTT. Its protein product is CASSFEGNADTQYF.

This chain connects TRBV5-5 to TRBJ2-5; TRBD2 agrees at 8 bases. The assigned J gene may be wrong: the sequence end matches TRBJ2-7 better. Per germline, CDR1 SGHKS and CDR2 YYEKEE (reference sequence). The CDR3 runs 14 residues. CDR3 nucleotides: TGTGCCAGCGGGTTACTAGCGGATGCCTACGAGCAGTACTTC. This gives the protein CASGLLADAYEQYF.